This entry features one TCR beta chain sequence. The antigen remains unidentified. The sample originates from a study of cytomegalovirus exposure and HLA in healthy donors. General observations from the study: A previous analysis found most TCR beta V segments productive roughly 87% or roughly 30% of the time. Follow-up analysis found HLA locus-dependent TCR association rates, highest for DRB1 and lowest for HLA-C.

Primers included in the PCR were 60 Vbeta and 13 Jbeta primers. The table came from immunoSEQ multiplex PCR; TCRdb's copy has only in-frame clones and leaves some out. This repertoire includes 100,000 to 150,000 clones. There are 12 residues in the CDR3. From germline, CDR1 is SGHDN and CDR2 FVKESK. Trimming stripped 4 bases from V and 4 bases from J, with 8 bases between. In nominal health when sampled, donors likely had unrecorded immune exposures nonetheless. What was sequenced was PBMCs. This TCR was sampled from a man between 18 and 29 years old in good health and CMV-seronegative. The V gene is TRBV14, the J gene TRBJ2-7; D is possibly TRBD1 (6 bases). CDR3 in DNA: TGTGCCAGCAGCCCGACAGGATACGAGCAGTACTTC. Protein sequence: CASSPTGYEQYF.